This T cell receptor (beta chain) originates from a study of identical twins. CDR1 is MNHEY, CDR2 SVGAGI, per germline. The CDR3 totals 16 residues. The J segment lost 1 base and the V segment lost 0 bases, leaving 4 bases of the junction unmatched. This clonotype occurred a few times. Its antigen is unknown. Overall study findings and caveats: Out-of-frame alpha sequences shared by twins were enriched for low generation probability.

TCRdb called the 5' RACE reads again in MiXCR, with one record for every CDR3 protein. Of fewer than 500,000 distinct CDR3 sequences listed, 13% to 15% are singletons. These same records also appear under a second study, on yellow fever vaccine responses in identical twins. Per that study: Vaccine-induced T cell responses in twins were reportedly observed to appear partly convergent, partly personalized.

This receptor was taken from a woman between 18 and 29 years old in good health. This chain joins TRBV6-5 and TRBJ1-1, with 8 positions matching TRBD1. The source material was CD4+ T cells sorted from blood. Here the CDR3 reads CASSYSRGQGNTEAFF. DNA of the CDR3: TGTGCCAGCAGTTACTCGAGAGGACAGGGGAACACTGAAGCTTTCTTT.